The 5 T cell receptor beta chains reported below all come from one sample, sequenced in a study of blood T cell repertoires in COVID-19. Clones were read by immunoSEQ multiplex PCR, and TCRdb kept only the in-frame ones, dropping some. The sample carries about 160,000 clones, under 90% recorded once. The material sequenced was peripheral blood. The receptors come from a woman older than 75 with acute or convalescent COVID-19.

The gene calls are TRBV6-5 and TRBJ2-3, with a weak D call TRBD1 (6 bases). The germline V and J ends were trimmed by 2 bases and 6 bases, with 9 bases remaining between them. This CDR3 is built from 13 residues. Germline V lookup: CDR1 MNHEY, CDR2 SVGAGI. The CDR3 spells CASSYVQGDTQYF. The DNA of the CDR3 is TGTGCCAGCAGTTACGTCCAGGGGGATACGCAGTATTTT.

The V gene is TRBV30, the J gene TRBJ2-7, with TRBD1 as a possible D gene (6 bases). Germline V gene lookup returns CDR1 GTSNPN and CDR2 SVGIG (reference sequence). The V end was cut by 5 bases, the J end by 9 bases, with 20 bases between. The CDR3 extends over 13 amino acids. Here the CDR3 DNA reads TGTGCCTGGGGCCGGGACACCCAATATGGGCAGTACTTC. This sequence encodes CAWGRDTQYGQYF.

The chain uses TRBV9 and TRBJ2-7; 9 bases fit TRBD1. The CDR3 sequence is 15 residues long. Germline V gene lookup returns CDR1 SGDLS and CDR2 YYNGEE. The trim removed 4 bases at V and 1 base at J, leaving 6 bases unmatched. The CDR3 DNA is TGTGCCAGCAGCTCGCCCGGGACAGGGTCCTACGAGCAGTACTTC. Its translation is CASSSPGTGSYEQYF.

The V gene is TRBV30, the J gene TRBJ1-1; 8 bases line up with TRBD1. The germline V gene has CDR1 GTSNPN and CDR2 SVGIG (reference sequence). Germline trimming cut 1 base from V and 9 bases from J; bases unmatched to any gene: 1. The CDR3 runs to 11 residues. The DNA of the CDR3 is TGTGCCTGGAGTGGGGACAGGCAAGCTTTCTTT. This sequence encodes CAWSGDRQAFF.

The chain couples TRBV7-2 to TRBJ1-5; a weak D match, TRBD1 (6 bases). This CDR3 region has 17 residues. CDR1 is SGHTA, CDR2 FQGNSA, per germline. Trimming took 1 base from V and 2 from J, leaving 15 bases between them. As DNA, the CDR3 is TGTGCCAGCAGCTTAGTACTGGGGGGGGCGGGCAATCAGCCCCAGCATTTT. It is translated as CASSLVLGGAGNQPQHF.